The entry that follows covers one T cell receptor (beta chain) sequence. The data derive from a study of OX40 agonist ivuxolimab in advanced cancers. Study overall: Earlier treatment with anti-PD-1, anti-PD-L1 or anti-CTLA-4 was permitted, and under 50% had received some.

Sequencing used immunoSEQ multiplex PCR; TCRdb keeps in-frame clones, though not all of them. The repertoire holds roughly 70,000 clones, over 80% seen once, with around 9.9% in the top ten. Patients with autoimmune history or systemic immunosuppression were excluded. The timepoints at which blood was sampled were baseline, cycle 4 day 1, and cycle 7 day 1. The source was CD4+ or CD8+ T cells sorted from blood, collected in a trial of the OX40 agonist ivuxolimab. The TCR originated in an adult with an advanced solid tumor such as melanoma, head and neck, liver or kidney cancer.

CDR3 in DNA: TGTGCCAGCAGCTATGATTTGGGACTGAACACCGGGGAGCTGTTTTTT. Translated, it gives CASSYDLGLNTGELFF. The V gene is TRBV7-9, the J gene TRBJ2-2; D is perhaps TRBD2 (6 bases). Trimming took 4 bases from V and 1 from J, leaving 13 bases between them. The CDR3 contains 16 residues. Germline loops: CDR1 SEHNR, CDR2 FQNEAQ (reference sequence).